The T cell receptor (beta chain) under discussion was sequenced for a study of Ad26.COV2.S vaccination and SARS-CoV-2 variants (dated by TCRdb to about 2021). General notes on the study: Vaccine-arm donors were drawn from COV1001, a multicentre, randomized, double-blind, placebo-controlled phase I-IIa trial of Ad26.COV2.S in healthy adults. Ad26.COV2.S was administered intramuscularly at a dose of 5x10^10 or 1x10^11 viral particles, either as one shot or as two shots given 56 days apart. TCRbeta repertoire sequencing served as the tool for gauging how specific and how broad the SARS-CoV-2-reactive T cell receptors were following Ad26.COV2.S vaccination. The TCR-sequenced set comprised about 32 samples: 19 Ad26.COV2.S vaccine recipients, 5 placebo recipients and 8 SARS-CoV-2 convalescent individuals. Trial participants were randomized into five groups of five, in which low-dose or high-dose Ad26.COV2.S was given once or twice, or placebo was given on both occasions. Blinding of investigators to trial group allocation was maintained during experiments and outcome assessment. The research as a whole found: After vaccination, spike-specific CD8+ and CD4+ T cell responses were reported to show substantial breadth. The study was not powered to compare responses between vaccine doses or regimens. According to the authors, total T cell responses may have been underestimated by the TCR breadth and depth analyses. Comparable non-spike TCR breadth was observed between vaccine and placebo recipients, consistent with only spike being contained in the vaccine. Spike-specific TCR breadth was higher in Ad26.COV2.S recipients than in placebo recipients (P = 0.0014).

The treatment or condition label of this sample denotes: roughly 18 received Ad26.COV2.S at low or high dose, single or two shots; roughly five received placebo; per-sample allocation not given. For vaccine and placebo recipients, the sequenced repertoires came from samples collected on day 63 after the first injection. Cohort 1b enrolled about 25 adults aged 18-55 years at a single site in Boston, USA, between 29 July and 7 August 2020. Ad26.COV2.S was a replication-incompetent adenovirus type 26 vector that expressed a prefusion-stabilized SARS-CoV-2 spike protein derived from the original Wuhan strain. TCRbeta CDR3 regions were sequenced with the immunoSEQ Assay. After extraction, genomic DNA underwent amplification by bias-controlled multiplex PCR, followed by high-throughput sequencing. In the authors' own workflow: To quantify the absolute abundance of every unique TCRbeta CDR3 region, sequences were collapsed and filtered. T cell fraction was estimated by normalizing TCRbeta template counts to usable DNA, which was measured by amplifying reference genes present in all nucleated cells. Repertoire TCRs were annotated as SARS-CoV-2-specific by exact matching of V gene, CDR3 amino acid sequence and J gene to a known reactive TCR set. MIRA supplied the reference SARS-CoV-2 TCR set, which was filtered for enrichment in COVID-19-positive ImmuneCODE repertoires so that public or cross-reactive TCRs were removed. Using the MIRA antigens, annotated TCRs were further analysed by specific ORF or by position within an ORF. Breadth was defined as the number of annotated unique rearrangements divided by the total number of unique productive rearrangements, and depth was defined as the summed frequency of the annotated unique rearrangements. Group comparisons of TCR breadth used two-sided Wilcoxon rank-sum tests. The table was pulled from immuneACCESS by TCRdb, which kept in-frame rearrangements only. Such tables lose some clones; where checked, under half of the loss comes from unresolved V genes, and the rest has no known cause. V and J calls plus clone size are reproduced from that table; the DNA served to infer D and trimming. The sample includes a few hundred thousand clones, with about nine tenths observed a single time. In total, the top ten clones hold around 3.5% of the sample.

CDR1 and CDR2 (SGHRS, YFSETQ) derive from the germline V gene. The CDR3 measures 13 amino acids from cysteine to phenylalanine. Solely the CDR3 DNA is kept, with 39 bases framed from the first base. Deletion took 5 bases off V and 3 bases off J, with a span of 8 bases between the germline ends. About this clone itself: Its antigen is unknown. Nothing much larger sits one base from this clone, and base qualities are not available.

Sequencing used peripheral blood, obtained in a trial of Ad26.COV2.S vaccine versus placebo. The source is a person aged 18 to 59 who received the Ad26.COV2.S COVID-19 vaccine or a placebo. The chain employs TRBV5-1 and TRBJ2-2; no confident D gene assignment can be made. The CDR3 reads CASRPGDTGELFF. The DNA sequence reads TGCGCCAGCAGACCTGGGGACACCGGGGAGCTGTTTTTT.